A selection of T cell receptor beta chains follows, all from one sample in a study of cytomegalovirus exposure and HLA in healthy donors. Assay: immunoSEQ multiplex PCR; the TCRdb copy retains only in-frame clones and omits some. Of some 140,000 clones in the sample, over 75% are singletons; the top ten hold 8.8%. Sequenced material: PBMCs. These receptors were collected from a woman between 45 and 60 years old in good health and CMV-seropositive. Both conserved end residues are trimmed from each CDR3. Fields, in order: CDR3 protein, clone size, V gene. The size field is filled for only some rows; it gives once, few, many or a size class.

CDR3aa: ASSYSSGGETQY
abundance: -
v_gene: TRBV6-5

CDR3aa: ASIRGYNQPQH
abundance: -
v_gene: TRBV6-1

CDR3aa: SVVREPGGVQY
abundance: -
v_gene: TRBV29-1

CDR3aa: ASSQDRAGTGGEQY
abundance: -
v_gene: TRBV4-3

CDR3aa: ASTQSMNTGELF
abundance: -
v_gene: TRBV6-1

CDR3aa: ASSRVLGQTYEQY
abundance: -
v_gene: TRBV6-5

CDR3aa: ASSLGPASRGSQPQH
abundance: -
v_gene: TRBV7-8

CDR3aa: ASSQVGDEQY
abundance: few
v_gene: TRBV14

CDR3aa: AMKRTGASTDTQY
abundance: -
v_gene: TRBV10-3

CDR3aa: ASSRVDRGAYGYT
abundance: -
v_gene: TRBV4-3

CDR3aa: ASSPTSGGAAF
abundance: once
v_gene: TRBV7-2

CDR3aa: ASSLIHYSPLH
abundance: -
v_gene: TRBV2

CDR3aa: ASMAQGDSPLH
abundance: -
v_gene: TRBV6-5

CDR3aa: ASSVRQGALASSTDTQY
abundance: -
v_gene: TRBV9

CDR3aa: ATRDRAYNEQF
abundance: -
v_gene: TRBV2

CDR3aa: TSRWPRETDTQY
abundance: few
v_gene: TRBV1

CDR3aa: ASSSPGGGETQY
abundance: -
v_gene: TRBV28

CDR3aa: ASSRTGTANEKLF
abundance: -
v_gene: TRBV5-1

CDR3aa: ASSPSAGGNFVGT
abundance: -
v_gene: TRBV18

CDR3aa: ASSPGTSETDTQY
abundance: -
v_gene: TRBV18

CDR3aa: ASSQVAGGHGYT
abundance: once
v_gene: TRBV4-1

CDR3aa: AAGRGSYNEQF
abundance: once
v_gene: TRBV15

CDR3aa: ASRGLVGGYT
abundance: -
v_gene: TRBV5-4

CDR3aa: ASTPAGARTYEQY
abundance: -
v_gene: TRBV19

CDR3aa: ASSRRDRGFGEQY
abundance: few
v_gene: TRBV6-5

CDR3aa: ASSSDGTTNTEAF
abundance: few
v_gene: TRBV7-9

CDR3aa: ASSARGENTEAF
abundance: -
v_gene: TRBV5-1

CDR3aa: ATGNSEKLF
abundance: once
v_gene: TRBV6-1

CDR3aa: ASSDPISGGADTQY
abundance: -
v_gene: TRBV25-1

CDR3aa: ASSRRAVGGYGYT
abundance: -
v_gene: TRBV5-8

CDR3aa: AWSVSGVGTEAF
abundance: -
v_gene: TRBV30